One TCR beta chain is described in this entry. Data came from immunoSEQ multiplex PCR; TCRdb stores just in-frame clones and leaves some out. The table shows around 160,000 clones, with approximately 82% occurring only once. The CDR3 spans 14 residues. CDR1 MDHEN and CDR2 SYDVKM come from the germline V gene. Trimming pared 2 bases from V and 4 bases from J, leaving 11 bases between. This record comes from a study of blood T cell repertoires in COVID-19. The sequence was obtained from a human donor with acute or convalescent COVID-19. The donor label of this sample is uncertain. The sample comprised peripheral blood. The chain joins TRBV28 to TRBJ1-1; D is ambiguous. Here the CDR3 reads CASSLAPSGTEAFF. The CDR3 DNA reads as TGTGCCAGCAGTTTAGCCCCCTCCGGCACTGAAGCTTTCTTT.